This TCR beta chain derives from a study of blood T cell repertoires in COVID-19. On the study more broadly: Acute-phase and convalescent COVID-19 samples originated in the United States, Italy and Spain. Sample material is recorded as cDNA or gDNA derived from T cells, B-cell-depleted T cells, or PBMCs.

V lost 6 bases to trimming and J lost 2 bases; unmatched junction nucleotides: 10. The germline V gene has CDR1 SNHLY and CDR2 FYNNEI. The CDR3 runs 16 residues. The authors' processing: Amplification of reference gene primers provided the estimated nucleated cell counts. The table came from immunoSEQ multiplex PCR; TCRdb's copy has only in-frame clones and leaves some out. V and J calls and clone size are copied from that table; D and trimming were computed from the DNA. The repertoire has around 150,000 clones, 80% to 90% of them found once; the top ten carry roughly 8%. Sequenced material: peripheral blood. The TCR comes from a man between 60 and 75 years old with acute or convalescent COVID-19. This sequence joins TRBV2 and TRBJ1-1; 9 bases fit TRBD1. The CDR3 sequence is CASSVQGARFNTEAFF. CDR3 sequence (DNA): TGTGCCAGCAGCGTACAGGGGGCGCGGTTTAACACTGAAGCTTTCTTT.